The TCR beta chain described here comes from a study of shared clonotypes between healthy human individuals. The study's findings and limits: Sequencing depth was predicted to influence how clonotypes are shared among donors. Estimated richness values were generally larger in naive subsets than in memory subsets. Against clonotypes common to all four donors, non-shared ones had lower generation probabilities.

The genomic DNA of each subset was split evenly across several immunoSEQ plates. TCRdb's copy holds only in-frame clones and misses some; the assay was immunoSEQ multiplex PCR. The data show about 2.2 million clones, roughly 91% seen once. Of note for this clone: What it recognizes is unknown.

CD45RO negativity and positive selection for CCR7 defined naive CD8 cells, a population that excluded terminally differentiated effector memory CD45RA+ cells. The germline CDR1 and CDR2 sequences are SGHNT and YYREEE (reference sequence). V lost 1 base to trimming and J lost 7 bases, with 11 bases between them. The CDR3 loop spans 13 amino acids. V is TRBV5-4 and J is TRBJ2-5; a weak D match, TRBD1 (6 bases). The receptor's source is a man aged 18-30 years in good health. Some clones in this sample may be carry-over from other donors' samples. The sequenced material came from naive CD8+ T cells from PBMCs. CDR3 sequence: CASSLQGMGTQYF. The CDR3 coding sequence is TGTGCCAGCAGCTTGCAGGGGATGGGGACCCAGTACTTC. Full variable domain (outside the CDR3, taken from reference TRBV5-4 and TRBJ2-5): ETGVTQSPTHLIKTRGQQVTLRCSSQSGHNTVSWYQQALGQGPQFIFQYYREEENGRGNFPPRFSGLQFPNYSSELNVNALELDDSALYLCASSLQGMGTQYFGPGTRLLVL.